This entry is about one TCR beta chain. As yet, its antigen is unknown. A multiplex PCR was run with 60 Vbeta primers and 13 Jbeta primers. Data came from immunoSEQ multiplex PCR; TCRdb stores just in-frame clones and leaves some out. The data hold over 150,000 clones, with around 81% observed a single time. This entry comes from a study of cytomegalovirus exposure and HLA in healthy donors. CDR3 length: 14 amino acids. Germline values: CDR1 SGHRS, CDR2 YFSETQ. Germline trimming cut 4 bases from V and 11 bases from J; bases unmatched to any gene: 13. Study conclusions and caveats: Researchers catalogued 164 TCR beta chains as cytomegalovirus-associated. Researchers had no immune exposure information except CMV serostatus available. Using the classifier, cytomegalovirus status was reportedly diagnosed with high specificity and sensitivity.

The sequenced sample consisted of PBMCs. V and J are TRBV5-1 and TRBJ1-1; 8 bases are a match to TRBD1. The origin of this receptor is a woman between 40 and 50 years old in good health and CMV-seropositive. CDR3 in DNA: TGCGCCAGCAGCAACGCGACAGGGGTGGTGAAGGCTTTCTTT. This sequence encodes CASSNATGVVKAFF.